This entry concerns a single T cell receptor (beta chain). The antigen is undetermined. This sample is part of a study of identical twins. Findings of the study overall: Twin sharing of out-of-frame TCR alpha was underestimated by models in monozygotic pairs.

In germline, CDR1 is SGHTA, CDR2 FQGNSA. The CDR3 sequence is 18 residues long. The junction had 5 bases not matched to a gene; V was cut back by 2 bases and J by 1 base. TCRdb independently ran MiXCR on the 5' RACE reads; one entry per CDR3 protein. The profile covers fewer than 350,000 distinct CDR3 sequences, with more than 6.5% appearing a single time and around 2.1% taken by the ten largest. The sample was also reused in another study, on yellow fever vaccine responses in identical twins.

This receptor was obtained from a young woman in good health. The chain recombines TRBV7-2 with TRBJ2-3; 14 bases are a match to TRBD2. The sample consisted of memory (CD45RO+) T cells sorted from blood. DNA for the CDR3: TGTGCCAGCAGCTTAACGGGGACTAGCGGGGGCCGCACAGATACGCAGTATTTT. Encoded protein: CASSLTGTSGGRTDTQYF.